Below are 27 T cell receptor beta chains sequenced from a single sample in a study of T cell repertoires in aging, cancer and after chemotherapy. The template was genomic DNA from peripheral blood, not RNA. Multiplex touch-down PCR with TRB-A/B primers amplified rearranged V-D-J TRB sequences. TCRdb redid the calling of the multiplex PCR reads with MiXCR, one entry per CDR3 protein. The table includes about 3,000 distinct CDR3 sequences, around 26% detected once. The specimen sequenced was blood. The receptors were gathered from a human donor with a solid tumor.

The sample holds a few counts of this clonotype. This chain connects TRBV6-1 to TRBJ2-5; 9 positions agree with TRBD2. This CDR3 contains 16 residues. Trimming removed 5 bases from V and 0 bases from J; junction bases left unmatched: 7. CDR1 is MNHNS, CDR2 SASEGT, per germline. The CDR3 sequence: CASSLTSGRYQETQYF. The CDR3 DNA sequence: TGTGCCAGCAGTTTAACTAGCGGGCGGTACCAAGAGACCCAGTACTTC.

This clonotype appeared a single time. This may stem from a read error, because a much larger clone lies one nucleotide away. The chain recombines TRBV6-5 with TRBJ1-5; D gene ambiguous. The CDR3 has 12 residues. CDR1 is MNHEY, CDR2 SVGAGI, per germline. The CDR3 region has the DNA TGTGCCAGCAGAACGGGTGATCAGCACCAGCATTTT. It specifies CASRTGDQHQHF.

On this clonotype itself: The CDR3 does not end in the conserved phenylalanine or tryptophan, so this is likely a read error. This rearrangement joins TRBV27 to TRBJ2-5; D may be TRBD1 or TRBD2 (7 bases each). CDR1 and CDR2 from the germline V gene are MNHEY and SMNVEV (reference sequence). This CDR3 region has 15 residues. V shed 3 bases and J shed 5 bases, with 16 bases lying between them. The CDR3 here is CASSFGPGGDETQYV. Written as DNA, the CDR3 is TGTGCCAGCAGTTTCGGACCAGGGGGGGATGAGACCCAGTACGTC.

This clonotype qualifies as medium-sized. The chain carries TRBV5-1 and TRBJ2-2, with D maybe TRBD1 (6 bases). Trimming cost V 0 bases and J 3 bases, with 12 bases left between them. The CDR3 runs to 16 residues. The V gene's germline CDR1 is SGHRS and CDR2 YFSETQ. CDR3 sequence: CASSLEETGYTGELFF. The DNA for the CDR3 is TGCGCCAGCAGCTTGGAAGAAACAGGGTACACCGGGGAGCTGTTTTTT.

The chain uses TRBV2 and TRBJ1-6; a weak D match, TRBD1 (5 bases). V lost 6 bases, J lost 6 bases, and 15 bases lay in between. Germline V CDR1 and CDR2: SNHLY, FYNNEI. The CDR3 has 15 residues. The DNA of the CDR3 is TGTGCCAGCAGCGCGGACATCGGACCTAATTCACCCCTCCACTTT. This encodes CASSADIGPNSPLHF.

By sample fraction, this clonotype is medium-sized. The chain has TRBV18 and TRBJ2-1; either TRBD1 or TRBD2 may supply D (5 bases each). The CDR3 length is 15 residues. Germline-derived CDR1 and CDR2 are KGHSH and LQKENI. Trimming removed 4 bases at V and 2 bases at J, with 12 bases between. DNA for the CDR3: TGTGCCAGCTCACTCCGGGACCGCCCCTACAATGAGCAGTTCTTC. Amino acid sequence: CASSLRDRPYNEQFF. Variable domain in full (rest from reference TRBV18 and TRBJ2-1): NAGVMQNPRHLVRRRGQEARLRCSPMKGHSHVYWYRQLPEEGLKFMVYLQKENIIDESGMPKERFSAEFPKEGPSILRIQQVVRGDSAAYFCASSLRDRPYNEQFFGPGTRLTVL.

This clonotype rates as large. This chain links TRBV19 with TRBJ2-1; 7 bases match TRBD2. There are 13 residues in the CDR3. CDR1 is LNHDA, CDR2 SQIVND, per germline (reference sequence). V lost 4 bases to trimming and J lost 10 bases; unmatched junction nucleotides: 7. CDR3 region: CASSTLTGGEQFF. The CDR3 coding sequence is TGTGCCAGTAGTACTCTTACCGGGGGGGAGCAGTTCTTC.

V gene TRBV6-6 combines with J gene TRBJ1-5; 8 bases match TRBD1. CDR3 length: 19 residues. CDR1 is MNHNY and CDR2 is SVGAGI in the germline V gene (reference sequence). After removal of 0 bases from V and 0 bases from J, the junction contained 10 bases not matched to a gene. CDR3: CASSYSAGGSAGSNQPQHF. The CDR3 nucleotides are TGTGCCAGCAGTTACTCGGCAGGGGGCTCGGCGGGTAGCAATCAGCCCCAGCATTTT.

By share, this clonotype counts as large (0.1 to 1%). The rearrangement uses TRBV29-1 and TRBJ2-5, with D possibly being TRBD2 (5 bases). Germline CDR1 and CDR2: SQVTM and ANQGSEA. Between the trimmed V and J ends, which lost 7 bases and 1 base, there was a span of 13 bases. This CDR3 comprises 13 residues. The CDR3 coding sequence is TGCAGCGGAGGACTCCGGGGCCAAGAGACCCAGTACTTC. Amino acid sequence: CSGGLRGQETQYF.

This clonotype ranks as medium-sized. The rearrangement uses TRBV15 and TRBJ1-5; D unresolved. The CDR3 spans 14 residues. Germline CDR1 and CDR2: LNHNV and YYDKDF (reference sequence). V lost 7 bases, J lost 0 bases, and 10 bases lay in between. In DNA form, the CDR3 reads TGTGCCACCACCATTTCTTATAGCAATCAGCCCCAGCATTTT. Translating gives CATTISYSNQPQHF.

On this clonotype: One junction end disagrees with the germline gene, perhaps due to a read error. The V and J genes are TRBV18 and TRBJ2-7; D uncertain. The CDR3 consists of 14 residues. Germline V gene data show CDR1 as KGHSH and CDR2 as LQKENI. CDR3 amino acids: CVSSPGSWGYEQYF. DNA for the CDR3: TGTGTCAGCTCACCTGGTTCCTGGGGCTACGAGCAGTACTTC. The entire variable domain, with the rest obtained from reference TRBV18 and TRBJ2-7, is as follows: NAGVMQNPRHLVRRRGQEARLRCSPMKGHSHVYWYRQLPEEGLKFMVYLQKENIIDESGMPKERFSAEFPKEGPSILRIQQVVRGDSAAYFCVSSPGSWGYEQYFGPGTRLTVT.

By share, this clonotype counts as medium-sized. The V call is TRBV6-2 or TRBV6-3, the J call TRBJ2-3; a weak D match, TRBD2 (5 bases). This CDR3 is 15 amino acids long. Germline V CDR1 and CDR2: MNHEY, SVGEGT. V lost 6 bases and J 4 bases, leaving 17 bases between the germline ends. For the CDR3, the DNA is TGTGCCAGCAGCCCCGCTCGCGGGCCATCAGATACGCAGTATTTT. It translates to CASSPARGPSDTQYF.

By its share, this clonotype is medium-sized. The chain joins TRBV12-3 or TRBV12-4 to TRBJ2-1; D call uncertain. Trimming took off 5 bases at V and 3 bases at J, with 11 bases between the two ends. The CDR3 is 14 residues long. The CDR3 region is CASSLGDFYNEQFF. The CDR3 DNA reads TGTGCCAGCAGTCTTGGGGATTTCTACAATGAGCAGTTCTTC.

This clonotype has a single count. The V call is TRBV12-3 or TRBV12-4, the J call TRBJ2-7; 7 positions match TRBD2. The CDR3 sequence is 14 residues long. V lost 6 bases to trimming and J lost 3 bases; unmatched junction nucleotides: 8. In DNA form, the CDR3 reads TGTGCCAGCAGAGAGCGGGACTACTGCTACGAGCAGTACTTC. It yields the protein CASRERDYCYEQYF.

This chain connects TRBV28 to TRBJ2-7; 8 nucleotides match TRBD2. This CDR3 is 16 amino acids long. The V gene end was trimmed by 5 bases and the J gene end by 2 bases; junction bases not matched to a gene: 11. Germline CDR1 is MDHEN and CDR2 is SYDVKM. The CDR3 protein is CASSLPETGGTYEQYF. Here the CDR3 DNA reads TGTGCCAGCAGTCTACCGGAAACGGGAGGGACCTACGAGCAGTACTTC.

The chain has TRBV19 and TRBJ1-5; 8 bases map to TRBD1. Germline V lookup: CDR1 LNHDA, CDR2 SQIVND (reference sequence). The CDR3 has 14 residues. Trimming at V came to 10 bases and at J to 3 bases, leaving 8 bases not matched to a gene. The CDR3 bases are TGTGCCACCGCTTTGACAGGGGTCAATCAGCCCCAGCATTTT. Translation gives CATALTGVNQPQHF. Full variable domain (missing parts from reference TRBV19 and TRBJ1-5): DGGITQSPKYLFRKEGQNVTLSCEQNLNHDAMYWYRQDPGQGLRLIYYSQIVNDFQKGDIAEGYSVSREKKESFPLTVTSAQKNPTAFYLCATALTGVNQPQHFGDGTRLSIL.

This clonotype is medium-sized. J is TRBJ2-3 and V is TRBV7-6; D may be TRBD2 (6 bases). With 2 bases removed from V and 4 bases from J, the gap between germline ends came to 16 bases. Germline V gene lookup returns CDR1 SGHVS and CDR2 FNYEAQ. The CDR3 is 16 residues long. CDR3 DNA sequence: TGTGCCAGCAGCTTATGGGTGGCAGGGAGGCCAGATACGCAGTATTTT. It specifies CASSLWVAGRPDTQYF.

Regarding this clonotype: A much larger clone lies one base from this, so it may be a read error. The CDR3 DNA follows: TGTGCCAGCAGTTCGAATATGCGAGGGGGGAGGGCGAAGAGGGAGCAGTACTTC. This gives the protein CASSSNMRGGRAKREQYF. The chain carries TRBV27 and TRBJ2-7, with a possible D match to TRBD2 (7 bases). V was pared by 4 bases and J by 7 bases, with 29 bases between. The germline CDR1 and CDR2 sequences are MNHEY and SMNVEV (reference sequence). This CDR3 is built from 18 residues.

This clonotype was seen only once. The V gene is TRBV20-1, the J gene TRBJ2-5; 8 positions agree with TRBD1. Germline values: CDR1 DFQATT, CDR2 SNEGSKA (reference sequence). CDR3 length equals 13 residues. Here the CDR3 DNA reads TGCAGGCCGGGACAGGCCAACGAAGAGACCCAGTACTTC. It specifies CRPGQANEETQYF.

This clonotype qualifies as medium-sized. This chain uses TRBV6-4 with TRBJ1-1, with no clear D. CDR3 length: 13 residues. Trimming removed 4 bases at V and 3 bases at J, with 9 bases between. Germline CDR1 reads MRHNA; CDR2 reads SNTAGT. The CDR3 region has the DNA TGTGCCAGCAGTGTCGGGAGAGACACTGAAGCTTTCTTT. Protein product: CASSVGRDTEAFF.

The chain joins TRBV27 to TRBJ2-5, with D perhaps TRBD2 (6 bases). The tail of the sequence fits TRBJ2-1 better, so the J call may be wrong. Germline assignment: CDR1 MNHEY and CDR2 SMNVEV (reference sequence). The CDR3 totals 15 residues. The DNA of the CDR3 is TGTGCCAGCAGTTTATTGGTTCCTAGGGGAGGTGAGCAGTTCTTC. As protein: CASSLLVPRGGEQFF.

This clonotype ranks as medium-sized. This chain links TRBV6-1 with TRBJ2-3; 7 positions match TRBD2. J was trimmed by 9 bases and V by 4 bases; bases with no gene match: 13. Germline loops: CDR1 MNHNS, CDR2 SASEGT. This CDR3 is 15 amino acids long. Here the CDR3 DNA reads TGTGCCAGCAGTGTCTCGGCTACTAGCGAGGCGACGCAGTATTTT. Translated, it gives CASSVSATSEATQYF.

This clonotype is categorized as medium-sized. The CDR3 here is CASSVGSSYEQYF. The DNA of the CDR3 is TGTGCCAGCAGTGTGGGCAGCTCCTACGAGCAGTACTTC. The chain recombines TRBV6-1 with TRBJ2-7, with no clear D. This CDR3 spans 13 amino acids. CDR1 is MNHNS and CDR2 is SASEGT in the germline V gene. V dropped 4 bases and J dropped 0 bases, with 7 bases sitting between them.

By sample fraction, this clonotype is medium-sized. The chain uses TRBV7-2 and TRBJ2-3; TRBD2 is a possible D gene (6 bases). The CDR3 is 15 amino acids. V was trimmed by 4 bases and J by 2 bases, leaving 13 bases between them. CDR1 is SGHTA, CDR2 FQGNSA, per germline. This chain's CDR3 is CASSSFPSATDTQYF. Here the CDR3 DNA reads TGTGCCAGCAGCTCATTCCCTAGCGCCACAGATACGCAGTATTTT.

This clonotype rates as medium-sized (0.01 to 0.1%). Since no conserved phenylalanine or tryptophan closes the CDR3, a read error is the likely cause. The limits of the CDR3 on the DNA are not certain, so only TCRdb's listed CDR3 is given. V usage is TRBV27 and J usage is TRBJ1-3. The CDR3 length is 8 residues, termini included. Germline CDR1 and CDR2: MNHEY and SMNVEV (reference sequence). The CDR3 here is CASSYEGL.

This clonotype occurred a few times. V usage is TRBV20-1 and J usage is TRBJ2-7; D is unclear. V was pared by 3 bases and J by 3 bases, with 9 bases between. CDR1 and CDR2 (germline): DFQATT, SNEGSKA (reference sequence). This CDR3 contains 12 residues. The CDR3 loop is CSASGTSYEQYF. DNA of the CDR3: TGCAGTGCTAGTGGCACCAGCTACGAGCAGTACTTC.

This clonotype is judged medium-sized. The rearrangement joins TRBV18 to TRBJ2-5, with 7 positions matching TRBD1. The CDR3 covers 12 residues. V lost 4 bases and J lost 4; bases outside the gene matches: 0. Germline V lookup: CDR1 KGHSH, CDR2 LQKENI. CDR3 amino acids: CASSRDRETQYF. In nucleotides, the CDR3 is TGTGCCAGCTCACGGGACAGAGAGACCCAGTACTTC.